This T cell receptor beta chain was documented in a study of blood T cells in healthy people across ages. Looking at the study overall: About one barcoded beta molecule per two T cells was the capture yield of template switching.

Next came a second PCR, run for about 7 to 12 cycles, which used a sample-barcoded 5' primer along with a J-beta primer mix. With 12 random nucleotides, a template-switch adaptor tagged each individual cDNA molecule. One entry per CDR3 protein results from TCRdb running MiXCR on the 5' RACE reads. There are approximately 960,000 distinct CDR3 sequences in the sample; roughly 28% occur only once, and roughly a tenth lies in the top ten. J gave up 6 bases and V 4 bases, and 2 bases lay outside the gene matches. This CDR3 comprises 13 residues. Germline V gene data show CDR1 as SGDLS and CDR2 as YYNGEE. The data also belong to a second study, concerning T cells of mothers and their children. That paper notes: A few mothers and their six children, all healthy Caucasians, donated.

This TCR derives from a woman aged 40 to 50 in good health. This chain connects TRBV9 to TRBJ1-1; 11 nucleotides match TRBD1. The specimen sequenced was blood. For the CDR3, the DNA is TGTGCCAGCAGCCAGGACAGGGGGCCTGAAGCTTTCTTT. Translated: CASSQDRGPEAFF.